This T cell receptor (beta chain) was recorded in a study of blood T cell repertoires in COVID-19 (dated by TCRdb to the early 2020s). General notes on the study: Samples covering the acute and convalescent phases of COVID-19 were provided by collaborators in the United States, Italy and Spain. The material from the prospective study consisted of cDNA or gDNA derived from T cells, B-cell-depleted T cells, or PBMCs. Subjects who had been exposed to COVID-19, were actively infected with it, or had recovered from it provided the deeply sampled blood TCRbeta repertoires that made up the dataset. The repertoires were released in a freely available public database meant as a resource for research on the immune response to SARS-CoV-2. Samples came from the ongoing ImmuneRACE study (first 160 participants) plus 1,254 subjects from 6 global collaborators. A de-identified subject ID, COVID-19 status, age in years and sex were almost always included in the sample metadata. HLA class I and class II types, where available, came from metadata supplied by the sample provider rather than from assay-based typing. Study-wide findings and limitations: How much clinical and demographic metadata was included differed by source and by participant, and the metadata was provided uncurated.

TCRbeta CDR3 regions were amplified from genomic DNA by means of the immunoSEQ Assay, a bias-controlled multiplex PCR. As for how the authors treated the data: Nucleated cell counts per sample were estimated from amplification of reference gene primers within the assay. To quantify the absolute abundance of each unique TCRbeta CDR3 rearrangement, sequence reads were collapsed and filtered. Productive Simpson clonality was computed per sample as the square root of Simpson's diversity index over productive rearrangements. Drawn from immuneACCESS, this table holds only the in-frame rearrangements with V and J called that TCRdb kept. Clones are partly lost; checked studies trace under half to an unresolved V gene and leave the rest unexplained. V, J and clone size were drawn from that table, and D and trimming were deduced from the DNA. The sample table records around 200,000 clones; 75% to 90% of these occur just once. The top ten constitute over 9.5% of the sample.

Its CDR3 holds 14 amino acids, cysteine through phenylalanine. The sequence is cut down to CDR3 DNA, 42 bases in frame from base 1. The junction shows trimming of 4 bases on V and 4 bases on J, and the gene matches do not reach 4 bases of it. From a lookup of the germline V gene, CDR1 and CDR2 are SGHRS and YFSETQ. This clone was picked up one time. This receptor's antigen is unknown. There are no base qualities to consult, and no much larger clone falls within one base. Collaborating institutions collected whole blood in K2EDTA tubes following their own protocols. For TCRbeta analysis, collaborators shipped samples in one of three forms: frozen whole blood, isolated PBMCs, or DNA extracted from either of those sample types.

The rearrangement joined TRBV5-1 to TRBJ2-2, and 7 junction bases match TRBD1. Sequencing input: peripheral blood. This sequence was found in a human donor with active or convalescent COVID-19. The donor label of this sample is uncertain. Here the CDR3 is given as CASSTGTATGELFF. The base sequence is TGCGCCAGCAGCACTGGGACAGCCACCGGGGAGCTGTTTTTT.